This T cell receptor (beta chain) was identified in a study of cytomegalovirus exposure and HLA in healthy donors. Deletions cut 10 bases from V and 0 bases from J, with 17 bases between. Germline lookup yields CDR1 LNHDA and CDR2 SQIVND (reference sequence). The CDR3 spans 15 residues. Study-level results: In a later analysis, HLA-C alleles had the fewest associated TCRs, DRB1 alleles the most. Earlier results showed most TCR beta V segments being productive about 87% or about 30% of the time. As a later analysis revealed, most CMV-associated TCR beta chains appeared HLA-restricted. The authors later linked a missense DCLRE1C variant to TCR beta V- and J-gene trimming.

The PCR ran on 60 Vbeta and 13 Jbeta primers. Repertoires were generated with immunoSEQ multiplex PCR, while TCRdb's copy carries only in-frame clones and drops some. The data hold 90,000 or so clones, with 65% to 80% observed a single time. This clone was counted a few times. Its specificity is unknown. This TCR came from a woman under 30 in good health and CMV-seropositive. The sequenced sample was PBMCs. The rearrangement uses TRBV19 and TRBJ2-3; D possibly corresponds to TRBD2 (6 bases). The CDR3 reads CATLGIAESTDTQYF. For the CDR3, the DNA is TGTGCCACCCTCGGGATAGCGGAGAGCACAGATACGCAGTATTTT. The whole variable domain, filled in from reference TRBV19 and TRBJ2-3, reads DGGITQSPKYLFRKEGQNVTLSCEQNLNHDAMYWYRQDPGQGLRLIYYSQIVNDFQKGDIAEGYSVSREKKESFPLTVTSAQKNPTAFYLCATLGIAESTDTQYFGPGTRLTVL.